These 31 T cell receptor beta chains share one sample of origin, sequenced in a study of cytomegalovirus exposure and HLA in healthy donors. With 60 Vbeta and 13 Jbeta primers, the PCR was carried out. The repertoire was sequenced with immunoSEQ multiplex PCR; TCRdb's copy has only in-frame clones and lacks some. The data contain some 270,000 clones, 80% of them singletons. Sequenced input: PBMCs. These receptors were obtained from a girl aged 2 to 10 in good health and CMV-seronegative.

The chain joins TRBV2 to TRBJ1-2; D is uncertain. The CDR3 sequence is 11 residues long. Germline values: CDR1 SNHLY, CDR2 FYNNEI. The germline V and J ends were trimmed by 11 bases and 3 bases, with 10 bases remaining between them. The CDR3 DNA reads TGTGCCCGACGGGTGGACTATGGCTACACCTTC. This gives the protein CARRVDYGYTF.

The chain combines TRBV5-1 with TRBJ2-3; 7 nucleotides line up with TRBD1. Germline lookup yields CDR1 SGHRS and CDR2 YFSETQ. The J segment lost 2 bases and the V segment lost 5 bases, leaving 8 bases of the junction unmatched. The CDR3 runs to 15 residues. The DNA for the CDR3 is TGCGCCAGCAGTGCCCAGGGGGAATTCACAGATACGCAGTATTTT. The encoded protein is CASSAQGEFTDTQYF.

In its sample, this clone was seen once. V gene TRBV30 combines with J gene TRBJ2-5; the match to TRBD2 covers 8 bases. V shed 5 bases, J shed 0 bases, and the junction held 8 bases outside the gene matches. Germline loops: CDR1 GTSNPN, CDR2 SVGIG (reference sequence). The CDR3 sequence is 15 residues long. CDR3 residues: CAWGAGGWYQETQYF. CDR3 DNA sequence: TGTGCCTGGGGTGCGGGGGGATGGTACCAAGAGACCCAGTACTTC.

Points on this clone: Within the sample, other DNA sequences also encode this same CDR3. This chain connects TRBV7-6 to TRBJ2-7; a possible D gene is TRBD1 (5 bases). Germline CDR1 and CDR2: SGHVS and FNYEAQ. The germline V and J ends were trimmed by 1 base and 5 bases, with 9 bases remaining between them. The CDR3 length is 13 residues. CDR3 loop: CASSLEVGDEQYF. The CDR3 nucleotides read TGTGCCAGCAGCTTAGAAGTAGGGGACGAGCAGTACTTC.

This chain joins TRBV5-4 and TRBJ2-5; TRBD1 matches 9 bases. CDR3 length: 15 amino acids. Trimming at V came to 1 base and at J to 5 bases, leaving 6 bases not matched to a gene. Per the germline V gene, CDR1 is SGHNT and CDR2 is YYREEE (reference sequence). CDR3 loop: CASSLRGQGRETQYF. In nucleotides, the CDR3 is TGTGCCAGCAGCTTGCGGGGACAGGGTCGGGAGACCCAGTACTTC.

The V call is TRBV28, the J call TRBJ1-6; 9 nucleotides line up with TRBD1. Germline V lookup: CDR1 MDHEN, CDR2 SYDVKM. This CDR3 has 15 residues. Germline trimming cut 3 bases from V and 10 bases from J; bases unmatched to any gene: 7. The DNA for the CDR3 is TGTGCCAGCAGTTTCCTGACAGGGGGAAACTCACCCCTCCACTTT. Translating it yields CASSFLTGGNSPLHF.

This chain uses TRBV11-2 with TRBJ1-2; D unresolved. Germline CDR1 reads SGHAT; CDR2 reads FQNNGV. Trimming removed 4 bases from V and 6 bases from J, with 21 bases in between. The CDR3 covers 16 residues. The CDR3 loop reads CASSSILGRPGDGYTF. In nucleotides, the CDR3 is TGTGCCAGCAGCTCAATCTTAGGGAGACCGGGAGATGGCTACACCTTC.

V and J are TRBV29-1 and TRBJ2-3, with 8 bases aligning to TRBD2. Trimming cost V 2 bases and J 1 base; bases outside gene matches: 2. The CDR3 sequence is 14 residues long. The V gene's germline CDR1 is SQVTM and CDR2 ANQGSEA. This chain's CDR3 is CSVERAGGTDTQYF. For the CDR3, the DNA is TGCAGCGTTGAACGAGCGGGAGGCACAGATACGCAGTATTTT.

The rearrangement uses TRBV30 and TRBJ2-5, with D possibly being TRBD1 (6 bases). Between the trimmed V and J ends, which lost 5 bases and 5 bases, there was a span of 12 bases. Germline assignment: CDR1 GTSNPN and CDR2 SVGIG (reference sequence). This CDR3 region has 12 residues. The CDR3 coding sequence is TGTGCCTGGGGGGGCAGGTCGGAGACCCAGTACTTC. Protein sequence: CAWGGRSETQYF. The entire variable domain, with the rest obtained from reference TRBV30 and TRBJ2-5, is as follows: SQTIHQWPATLVQPVGSPLSLECTVEGTSNPNLYWYRQAAGRGLQLLFYSVGIGQISSEVPQNLSASRPQDRQFILSSKKLLLSDSGFYLCAWGGRSETQYFGPGTRLLVL.

The CDR3 sequence is CASKVLPRSQETQYF. The CDR3 nucleotides are TGTGCCAGCAAGGTCTTACCCCGGAGCCAAGAGACCCAGTACTTC. V usage is TRBV2 and J usage is TRBJ2-5; no reliable D call. Between the trimmed V and J ends, which lost 7 bases and 1 base, there was a span of 16 bases. The germline V gene encodes CDR1 SNHLY and CDR2 FYNNEI. The CDR3 spans 15 residues.

The rearrangement joins TRBV30 to TRBJ2-1, with 7 nucleotides matching TRBD2. The CDR3 is made up of 13 amino acids. With V trimmed by 3 bases and J by 6 bases, 5 bases remained unmatched. CDR1 and CDR2 (germline): GTSNPN, SVGIG (reference sequence). CDR3: CAWRFGRVNEQFF. The DNA of the CDR3 is TGTGCCTGGAGATTTGGGAGGGTCAATGAGCAGTTCTTC.

In its sample, this clone was seen once. The V gene is TRBV30, the J gene TRBJ2-7; D uncertain. CDR1 is GTSNPN, CDR2 SVGIG, per germline (reference sequence). V was pared by 1 base and J by 2 bases, with 6 bases between. The CDR3 contains 12 residues. The CDR3 region has the DNA TGTGCCTGGAGTGACAGTGCCTACGAGCAGTACTTC. It specifies CAWSDSAYEQYF.

The V and J genes are TRBV10-3 and TRBJ2-3; the match to TRBD2 covers 8 bases. Germline values: CDR1 ENHRY, CDR2 SYGVKD. The length of the CDR3 is 15 residues. Trimming removed 9 bases from V and 2 bases from J; junction bases left unmatched: 10. The CDR3 DNA sequence: TGTGCCATTTTGCGTAGCGGGGTTCTCACAGATACGCAGTATTTT. Translation gives CAILRSGVLTDTQYF.

V and J are TRBV9 and TRBJ1-2; TRBD1 agrees at 8 bases. V lost 2 bases and J lost 8; bases outside the gene matches: 11. Looked up from germline, CDR1 is SGDLS and CDR2 is YYNGEE. The CDR3 extends over 15 amino acids. The CDR3 DNA is TGTGCCAGCAGCGTTCCTCGACAGGGGCCGGGGGGCTACACCTTC. This translates into CASSVPRQGPGGYTF. Complete variable domain (other parts from reference TRBV9 and TRBJ1-2): DSGVTQTPKHLITATGQRVTLRCSPRSGDLSVYWYQQSLDQGLQFLIQYYNGEERAKGNILERFSAQQFPDLHSELNLSSLELGDSALYFCASSVPRQGPGGYTFGSGTRLTVV.

This rearrangement joins TRBV5-1 to TRBJ2-7; possibly TRBD1 for D (6 bases). Trimming took 3 bases from V and 3 from J, leaving 13 bases between them. Germline values: CDR1 SGHRS, CDR2 YFSETQ. CDR3 length: 14 amino acids. The CDR3: CASSSRQVGYEQYF. As DNA, the CDR3 is TGCGCCAGCAGCTCCAGACAGGTAGGCTACGAGCAGTACTTC.

The rearrangement joins TRBV18 to TRBJ1-2; possibly TRBD1 for D (5 bases). Trimming pared 1 base from V and 0 bases from J, leaving 9 bases between. The CDR3 is made up of 15 amino acids. Germline V CDR1 and CDR2: KGHSH, LQKENI. CDR3 region: CASSPRGTTNYGYTF. As DNA, the CDR3 is TGTGCCAGCTCACCACGGGGCACCACTAACTATGGCTACACCTTC.

The J gene is TRBJ1-1, the V gene TRBV5-1; D is unclear. Germline V gene sequence: CDR1 SGHRS, CDR2 YFSETQ. V lost 4 bases, J lost 0 bases, and 16 bases lay in between. The CDR3 has 16 amino acids. The CDR3 reads CASSPGVGRMNTEAFF. CDR3 nucleotide sequence: TGCGCCAGCAGCCCCGGGGTGGGCAGGATGAACACTGAAGCTTTCTTT.

There are a few counts of this clone. V and J are TRBV30 and TRBJ2-7; the match to TRBD1 covers 11 bases. V shed 1 base, J shed 0 bases, and the junction held 2 bases outside the gene matches. The CDR3 runs to 15 residues. CDR1 and CDR2 from the germline V gene are GTSNPN and SVGIG (reference sequence). This CDR3 reads CAWSAGQGASYEQYF. DNA of the CDR3: TGTGCCTGGAGTGCCGGACAGGGGGCCTCCTACGAGCAGTACTTC. Full variable domain (missing parts from reference TRBV30 and TRBJ2-7): SQTIHQWPATLVQPVGSPLSLECTVEGTSNPNLYWYRQAAGRGLQLLFYSVGIGQISSEVPQNLSASRPQDRQFILSSKKLLLSDSGFYLCAWSAGQGASYEQYFGPGTRLTVT.

The chain couples TRBV5-1 to TRBJ1-4; a weak D match, TRBD1 (5 bases). CDR1 SGHRS and CDR2 YFSETQ come from the germline V gene. V shed 0 bases and J shed 8 bases, with 5 bases lying between them. The CDR3 runs 12 residues. Written as DNA, the CDR3 is TGCGCCAGCAGCTTGGGGGGCGAAAAACTGTTTTTT. It is translated as CASSLGGEKLFF. The full variable domain, its missing parts supplied by reference TRBV5-1 and TRBJ1-4, is KAGVTQTPRYLIKTRGQQVTLSCSPISGHRSVSWYQQTPGQGLQFLFEYFSETQRNKGNFPGRFSGRQFSNSRSEMNVSTLELGDSALYLCASSLGGEKLFFGSGTQLSVL.

This clone was detected only a few times. This chain joins TRBV21-1 and TRBJ2-3; TRBD2 is taken as the D call from the table, unchecked against the DNA. TRBV21-1 is flagged as a pseudogene. The CDR3 has 18 amino acids. Here the CDR3 reads CASSPPGLAGWDTDTQYF. CDR3 DNA sequence: TGTGCCAGCAGCCCCCCGGGACTAGCGGGATGGGACACAGATACGCAGTATTTT.

V is TRBV6-4 and J is TRBJ1-1; no clear D. V was shortened by 8 bases and J by 11 bases, with 18 bases between the two germline ends. Germline V CDR1 and CDR2: MRHNA, SNTAGT. This CDR3 has 12 residues. CDR3 DNA: TGTGCCAGCCTATCCCCCCGGGGAAGCGCTTTCTTT. It is translated as CASLSPRGSAFF.

The rearrangement joins TRBV9 to TRBJ2-3; D not certain. Germline-derived CDR1 and CDR2 are SGDLS and YYNGEE. CDR3 size: 13 residues. Trimming removed 8 bases from V and 6 bases from J, with 16 bases in between. The CDR3 DNA reads TGTGCCAGTGCTAGAGATCCGTCCGATACGCAGTATTTT. It is translated as CASARDPSDTQYF.

CDR3 coding DNA: TGTGCCAGCAGCAAACAGGGGTTTGATCAGCCCCAGCATTTT. Its translation: CASSKQGFDQPQHF. The chain uses TRBV5-5 and TRBJ1-5, with TRBD1 identical over 7 bases. The CDR3 runs to 14 residues. Germline values: CDR1 SGHKS, CDR2 YYEKEE (reference sequence). V trimming: 4 bases; J trimming: 5 bases; junction bases outside the gene matches: 6.

The genes are TRBV2 and TRBJ2-5, with D tentatively TRBD1 (6 bases). The J call could be wrong; TRBJ2-7 is a better fit for the DNA end. The CDR3 totals 12 residues. Germline CDR1 and CDR2: SNHLY and FYNNEI. CDR3 loop: CASSGQRYEQYF. The DNA for the CDR3 is TGTGCCAGCAGCGGACAGCGCTACGAGCAGTACTTC.

The rearrangement joins TRBV6-5 to TRBJ1-2; D is unresolved. This CDR3 comprises 14 residues. V lost 6 bases and J 0 bases, leaving 11 bases between the germline ends. Germline-derived CDR1 and CDR2 are MNHEY and SVGAGI. Here the CDR3 reads CASRHSPTNYGYTF. CDR3 coding DNA: TGTGCCAGCAGGCACAGCCCTACTAACTATGGCTACACCTTC.

This sequence joins TRBV4-1 and TRBJ1-1; no firm D call. Trimming pared 2 bases from V and 4 bases from J, leaving 8 bases between. The CDR3 has 13 residues. The germline gives CDR1 MGHRA, CDR2 YSYEKL. The CDR3 bases are TGCGCCAGCAGCCAATGGCGGGGCACTGAAGCTTTCTTT. Translation gives CASSQWRGTEAFF.

V gene TRBV25-1 combines with J gene TRBJ1-2; D not certain. The CDR3 runs to 9 residues. Germline values: CDR1 MGHDK, CDR2 SYGVNS. V lost 9 bases to trimming and J lost 6 bases, with 5 bases between them. CDR3 amino acids: CARPDGYTF. The CDR3 DNA follows: TGTGCCAGACCAGATGGCTACACCTTC.

The genes are TRBV28 and TRBJ2-7; tentative D call: TRBD2 (5 bases). Germline V lookup: CDR1 MDHEN, CDR2 SYDVKM. This CDR3 contains 16 residues. The V gene lost 3 bases and the J gene lost 2 bases, with 17 bases spanning the gap. The CDR3 nucleotides read TGTGCCAGCAGTTTGCCCGGTCCGGGGTTTCCCTACGAGCAGTACTTC. It specifies CASSLPGPGFPYEQYF.

The chain employs TRBV5-4 and TRBJ2-2; 9 bases are shared with TRBD1. The CDR3 has 16 amino acids. With V trimmed by 6 bases and J by 0 bases, 6 bases remained unmatched. CDR1 and CDR2 from the germline V gene are SGHNT and YYREEE (reference sequence). DNA for the CDR3: TGTGCCAGCAAGGGAGGGACAGGGACGAACACCGGGGAGCTGTTTTTT. It codes for CASKGGTGTNTGELFF.

This chain connects TRBV5-8 to TRBJ1-6; D remains ambiguous. The germline V gene encodes CDR1 SGHTS and CDR2 YDEGEE. Trimming shortened V by 1 base and J by 8 bases, and 4 bases separated the two germline ends. The CDR3 covers 12 residues. The CDR3 reads CASSLRYSPLHF. The CDR3 region has the DNA TGTGCCAGCAGCTTGCGGTATTCACCCCTCCACTTT.

The chain recombines TRBV19 with TRBJ2-7, with D maybe TRBD2 (6 bases). The CDR3 covers 13 residues. V lost 5 bases and J 5 bases, leaving 13 bases between the germline ends. CDR1 and CDR2 from the germline V gene are LNHDA and SQIVND (reference sequence). CDR3 coding DNA: TGTGCCAGTAGTCTGCAGGGCGGGGACGAGCAGTACTTC. The encoded protein is CASSLQGGDEQYF.